A single sample gave rise to the 24 T cell receptor beta chains below, sequenced in a study of blood T cell repertoires in COVID-19. TCRdb keeps only in-frame clones here, not all; method: immunoSEQ multiplex PCR. Of 430,000 or so clones listed, roughly 88% are singletons. The sample consisted of PBMCs or T cells enriched from blood (not recorded which). All receptors come from a woman between 18 and 29 years old who had been exposed to COVID-19.

The genes are TRBV15 and TRBJ1-1; no firm D call. The length of the CDR3 is 13 residues. Looked up from germline, CDR1 is LNHNV and CDR2 is YYDKDF (reference sequence). With 6 bases removed from V and 3 bases from J, the gap between germline ends came to 11 bases. For the CDR3, the DNA is TGTGCCACCAGGAGGGTCGGAGACACTGAAGCTTTCTTT. This translates into CATRRVGDTEAFF.

Here the CDR3 DNA reads TGTGCCAGCAGACCGGGATTCACAGATACGCAGTATTTT. Its protein is CASRPGFTDTQYF. The chain joins TRBV27 to TRBJ2-3, with D perhaps matching TRBD2 (5 bases). Germline lookup yields CDR1 MNHEY and CDR2 SMNVEV (reference sequence). Trimming shortened V by 6 bases and J by 2 bases, and 9 bases separated the two germline ends. This CDR3 has 13 residues.

This chain links TRBV7-9 with TRBJ1-5; weak D call: TRBD1 (6 bases). The CDR3 covers 15 residues. The ends were cut back, 1 base at V and 7 bases at J, with 14 bases in the middle. CDR1 is SEHNR and CDR2 is FQNEAQ in the germline V gene (reference sequence). The CDR3 DNA is TGTGCCAGCAGCTTAGGGGATACAGGGAACCAGCCCCAGCATTTT. Its translation: CASSLGDTGNQPQHF.

The chain has TRBV18 and TRBJ2-3; 8 bases match TRBD1. The germline gives CDR1 KGHSH, CDR2 LQKENI. V trimming: 4 bases; J trimming: 4 bases; junction bases outside the gene matches: 4. The CDR3 has 14 amino acids. CDR3 protein: CASSLDRGPDTQYF. CDR3 nucleotides: TGTGCCAGCTCACTAGACAGGGGCCCAGATACGCAGTATTTT.

The chain is built from TRBV9 and TRBJ1-4; D is undetermined. Looked up from germline, CDR1 is SGDLS and CDR2 is YYNGEE. Trimming removed 4 bases at V and 8 bases at J, with 18 bases between. This CDR3 spans 15 amino acids. CDR3 in DNA: TGTGCCAGCAGCCGGATTGCGGGGAGTCGGGAAAAACTGTTTTTT. Amino acid sequence: CASSRIAGSREKLFF. Full variable domain (remainder filled in from reference TRBV9 and TRBJ1-4): DSGVTQTPKHLITATGQRVTLRCSPRSGDLSVYWYQQSLDQGLQFLIQYYNGEERAKGNILERFSAQQFPDLHSELNLSSLELGDSALYFCASSRIAGSREKLFFGSGTQLSVL.

This clone was found a few times. The chain recombines TRBV7-2 with TRBJ1-1; 7 nucleotides line up with TRBD1. The CDR3 extends over 12 amino acids. With 5 bases clipped from V and 11 bases from J, the junction kept 8 bases outside the gene matches. The germline gives CDR1 SGHTA, CDR2 FQGNSA. The CDR3 protein is CASSQLDREAFF. The DNA for the CDR3 is TGTGCCAGCAGCCAATTAGACAGGGAGGCTTTCTTT.

CDR3 residues: CASSLDPGQGVEGYTF. CDR3 coding DNA: TGTGCCAGCAGTCTAGACCCGGGACAGGGGGTAGAAGGCTACACCTTC. V is TRBV27 and J is TRBJ1-2, with 11 bases lining up with TRBD1. This CDR3 spans 16 amino acids. V lost 5 bases, J lost 8 bases, and 13 bases stayed unmatched. Germline V gives CDR1 MNHEY, CDR2 SMNVEV (reference sequence).

The chain employs TRBV18 and TRBJ1-1, with D hard to call. The CDR3 totals 13 residues. Germline CDR1 KGHSH, CDR2 LQKENI. Trimming cost V 1 base and J 7 bases, with 10 bases left between them. The CDR3 protein is CASSPRQAYEAFF. Here the CDR3 DNA reads TGTGCCAGCTCACCACGGCAGGCTTATGAAGCTTTCTTT.

The sample holds one count of this clone. The chain combines TRBV4-1 with TRBJ2-1; no definite D call. The CDR3 is 17 residues long. Germline assignment: CDR1 MGHRA and CDR2 YSYEKL. V was trimmed by 0 bases and J by 0 bases, leaving 12 bases between them. In DNA form, the CDR3 reads TGCGCCAGCAGCCAAGAAGTCGAACTGAGCTCCTACAATGAGCAGTTCTTC. It yields the protein CASSQEVELSSYNEQFF.

V is TRBV7-9 and J is TRBJ2-7, with 10 bases lining up with TRBD2. Germline CDR1 reads SEHNR; CDR2 reads FQNEAQ (reference sequence). V lost 3 bases and J lost 4; bases outside the gene matches: 3. CDR3 length: 14 amino acids. The chain's CDR3 is CASSFSSGGYEQYF. The CDR3 bases are TGTGCCAGCAGCTTTTCTAGCGGGGGATACGAGCAGTACTTC.

The chain couples TRBV28 to TRBJ2-1; 9 bases align to TRBD2. J lost 4 bases, V lost 5 bases, and 6 bases had no gene match. In germline, CDR1 is MDHEN, CDR2 SYDVKM. This CDR3 has 15 amino acids. The chain's CDR3 is CASSAPLAGYNEQFF. Here the CDR3 DNA reads TGTGCCAGCAGTGCCCCCCTAGCGGGGTACAATGAGCAGTTCTTC.

The chain employs TRBV28 and TRBJ2-3; a weak D match, TRBD1 (7 bases). There are 15 residues in the CDR3. V lost 6 bases, J lost 2 bases, and 15 bases lay in between. Germline CDR1 is MDHEN and CDR2 is SYDVKM. The CDR3 loop is CASRRGRGSTDTQYF. CDR3 DNA sequence: TGTGCCAGCAGAAGGGGGCGGGGATCCACAGATACGCAGTATTTT. Based on the CDR3 plus reference TRBV28 and TRBJ2-3, the full variable domain is DVKVTQSSRYLVKRTGEKVFLECVQDMDHENMFWYRQDPGLGLRLIYFSYDVKMKEKGDIPEGYSVSREKKERFSLILESASTNQTSMYLCASRRGRGSTDTQYFGPGTRLTVL.

This clone was detected once. The V and J genes are TRBV7-8 and TRBJ2-2; D possibly corresponds to TRBD2 (6 bases). Germline CDR1 and CDR2: SGHVS and FQNEAQ. V was pared by 2 bases and J by 1 base, with 17 bases between. The CDR3 covers 18 residues. CDR3 region: CASSLRWRGKGNTGELFF. The CDR3 nucleotides are TGTGCCAGCAGCTTAAGATGGCGCGGGAAGGGGAACACCGGGGAGCTGTTTTTT. The full variable domain, completed using reference TRBV7-8 and TRBJ2-2, is GAGVSQSPRYKVAKRGQDVALRCDPISGHVSLFWYQQALGQGPEFLTYFQNEAQLDKSGLPSDRFFAERPEGSVSTLKIQRTQQEDSAVYLCASSLRWRGKGNTGELFFGEGSRLTVL.

In its sample, this clone was seen many times. Other DNA sequences of this sample code for an identical CDR3. This chain uses TRBV9 with TRBJ1-1, with 8 bases fitting TRBD1. V was pared by 4 bases and J by 4 bases, with 3 bases of the junction left unmatched. CDR3 length equals 13 residues. Germline lookup yields CDR1 SGDLS and CDR2 YYNGEE. CDR3 nucleotide sequence: TGTGCCAGCAGCCCCGACAGGGGCACTGAAGCTTTCTTT. This codes for CASSPDRGTEAFF.

The chain recombines TRBV29-1 with TRBJ1-2; 8 bases are shared with TRBD1. CDR3 length: 16 amino acids. Trimming removed 4 bases from V and 0 bases from J; junction bases left unmatched: 10. CDR1 is SQVTM, CDR2 ANQGSEA, per germline. CDR3 sequence (DNA): TGCAGCGTTGGGGGAGCGGACAGGGCATCTAACTATGGCTACACCTTC. It translates to CSVGGADRASNYGYTF.

Written as DNA, the CDR3 is TGTGCCACCAGTGGCCTAGTTCACAATGAGCAGTTCTTC. Translation gives CATSGLVHNEQFF. The chain links TRBV24-1 to TRBJ2-1, with D unresolved. Trimming left V 5 bases short and J 5 bases short, with 9 bases between. The CDR3 loop spans 13 amino acids. CDR1 and CDR2 (germline): KGHDR, SFDVKD.

V usage is TRBV7-9 and J usage is TRBJ1-2; D is possibly TRBD1 (5 bases). V was pared by 1 base and J by 0 bases, with 9 bases between. The CDR3 spans 15 residues. Germline V lookup: CDR1 SEHNR, CDR2 FQNEAQ (reference sequence). The CDR3 region is CASSLVGAANYGYTF. The CDR3 nucleotides read TGTGCCAGCAGCTTAGTTGGGGCAGCTAACTATGGCTACACCTTC.

This chain uses TRBV6-5 with TRBJ1-6; possibly TRBD1 for D (6 bases). The CDR3 is 14 residues long. From germline, CDR1 is MNHEY and CDR2 SVGAGI. V lost 4 bases to trimming and J lost 4 bases, with 8 bases between them. CDR3 DNA sequence: TGTGCCAGCAGTTCAGGACAGTATAATTCACCCCTCCACTTT. Amino acid sequence: CASSSGQYNSPLHF.

This rearrangement joins TRBV5-1 to TRBJ1-1, with 9 bases fitting TRBD1. The V and J ends lost 4 bases and 7 bases, in that order; junction bases with no gene match: 8. The CDR3 loop spans 14 amino acids. Germline V gene data show CDR1 as SGHRS and CDR2 as YFSETQ. Here the CDR3 DNA reads TGCGCCAGCAGCCTGGGACAGGGTGATATTGAAGCTTTCTTT. It is translated as CASSLGQGDIEAFF.

There are a few counts of this clone. The J gene is TRBJ1-2, the V gene TRBV19, with a possible D match to TRBD1 (5 bases). The germline CDR1 and CDR2 sequences are LNHDA and SQIVND (reference sequence). Trimming took 0 bases from V and 3 from J, leaving 14 bases between them. The CDR3 runs 16 residues. The CDR3 DNA is TGTGCCAGTAGTATAGATAGCGGCAGGGCTGACTATGGCTACACCTTC. This sequence encodes CASSIDSGRADYGYTF.

This chain connects TRBV19 to TRBJ2-2; unclear D gene. V was cut by 2 bases and J by 5 bases, with 6 bases left in between. This CDR3 comprises 13 residues. Germline lookup yields CDR1 LNHDA and CDR2 SQIVND (reference sequence). In DNA, the CDR3 is TGTGCCAGTAGTATAATACAGACCGGGGAGCTGTTTTTT. Its translation: CASSIIQTGELFF.

V and J are TRBV9 and TRBJ2-1; TRBD2 agrees at 8 bases. This CDR3 region has 15 residues. With 1 base clipped from V and 4 bases from J, the junction kept 4 bases outside the gene matches. Germline V gene sequence: CDR1 SGDLS, CDR2 YYNGEE. As DNA, the CDR3 is TGTGCCAGCAGCGTAAGTAGCGGGACATACAATGAGCAGTTCTTC. Residues: CASSVSSGTYNEQFF. Variable domain in full (rest from reference TRBV9 and TRBJ2-1): DSGVTQTPKHLITATGQRVTLRCSPRSGDLSVYWYQQSLDQGLQFLIQYYNGEERAKGNILERFSAQQFPDLHSELNLSSLELGDSALYFCASSVSSGTYNEQFFGPGTRLTVL.

In this sample, this clone turned up a few times. The chain has TRBV5-1 and TRBJ2-1; weak D call: TRBD2 (5 bases). CDR1 SGHRS and CDR2 YFSETQ come from the germline V gene. Trimming removed 4 bases from V and 5 bases from J, with 13 bases in between. The CDR3 totals 14 residues. The CDR3: CASSPISVNNEQFF. CDR3 nucleotide sequence: TGCGCCAGCAGCCCTATTAGCGTCAACAATGAGCAGTTCTTC.

The chain carries TRBV15 and TRBJ2-7; 10 bases fit TRBD2. J was trimmed by 11 bases and V by 5 bases; bases with no gene match: 15. Germline CDR1 is LNHNV and CDR2 is YYDKDF (reference sequence). The CDR3 is 15 residues long. CDR3 residues: CATSRGGELAGVEYF. The CDR3 bases are TGTGCCACCAGCCGCGGGGGGGAGCTAGCGGGAGTGGAGTACTTC.